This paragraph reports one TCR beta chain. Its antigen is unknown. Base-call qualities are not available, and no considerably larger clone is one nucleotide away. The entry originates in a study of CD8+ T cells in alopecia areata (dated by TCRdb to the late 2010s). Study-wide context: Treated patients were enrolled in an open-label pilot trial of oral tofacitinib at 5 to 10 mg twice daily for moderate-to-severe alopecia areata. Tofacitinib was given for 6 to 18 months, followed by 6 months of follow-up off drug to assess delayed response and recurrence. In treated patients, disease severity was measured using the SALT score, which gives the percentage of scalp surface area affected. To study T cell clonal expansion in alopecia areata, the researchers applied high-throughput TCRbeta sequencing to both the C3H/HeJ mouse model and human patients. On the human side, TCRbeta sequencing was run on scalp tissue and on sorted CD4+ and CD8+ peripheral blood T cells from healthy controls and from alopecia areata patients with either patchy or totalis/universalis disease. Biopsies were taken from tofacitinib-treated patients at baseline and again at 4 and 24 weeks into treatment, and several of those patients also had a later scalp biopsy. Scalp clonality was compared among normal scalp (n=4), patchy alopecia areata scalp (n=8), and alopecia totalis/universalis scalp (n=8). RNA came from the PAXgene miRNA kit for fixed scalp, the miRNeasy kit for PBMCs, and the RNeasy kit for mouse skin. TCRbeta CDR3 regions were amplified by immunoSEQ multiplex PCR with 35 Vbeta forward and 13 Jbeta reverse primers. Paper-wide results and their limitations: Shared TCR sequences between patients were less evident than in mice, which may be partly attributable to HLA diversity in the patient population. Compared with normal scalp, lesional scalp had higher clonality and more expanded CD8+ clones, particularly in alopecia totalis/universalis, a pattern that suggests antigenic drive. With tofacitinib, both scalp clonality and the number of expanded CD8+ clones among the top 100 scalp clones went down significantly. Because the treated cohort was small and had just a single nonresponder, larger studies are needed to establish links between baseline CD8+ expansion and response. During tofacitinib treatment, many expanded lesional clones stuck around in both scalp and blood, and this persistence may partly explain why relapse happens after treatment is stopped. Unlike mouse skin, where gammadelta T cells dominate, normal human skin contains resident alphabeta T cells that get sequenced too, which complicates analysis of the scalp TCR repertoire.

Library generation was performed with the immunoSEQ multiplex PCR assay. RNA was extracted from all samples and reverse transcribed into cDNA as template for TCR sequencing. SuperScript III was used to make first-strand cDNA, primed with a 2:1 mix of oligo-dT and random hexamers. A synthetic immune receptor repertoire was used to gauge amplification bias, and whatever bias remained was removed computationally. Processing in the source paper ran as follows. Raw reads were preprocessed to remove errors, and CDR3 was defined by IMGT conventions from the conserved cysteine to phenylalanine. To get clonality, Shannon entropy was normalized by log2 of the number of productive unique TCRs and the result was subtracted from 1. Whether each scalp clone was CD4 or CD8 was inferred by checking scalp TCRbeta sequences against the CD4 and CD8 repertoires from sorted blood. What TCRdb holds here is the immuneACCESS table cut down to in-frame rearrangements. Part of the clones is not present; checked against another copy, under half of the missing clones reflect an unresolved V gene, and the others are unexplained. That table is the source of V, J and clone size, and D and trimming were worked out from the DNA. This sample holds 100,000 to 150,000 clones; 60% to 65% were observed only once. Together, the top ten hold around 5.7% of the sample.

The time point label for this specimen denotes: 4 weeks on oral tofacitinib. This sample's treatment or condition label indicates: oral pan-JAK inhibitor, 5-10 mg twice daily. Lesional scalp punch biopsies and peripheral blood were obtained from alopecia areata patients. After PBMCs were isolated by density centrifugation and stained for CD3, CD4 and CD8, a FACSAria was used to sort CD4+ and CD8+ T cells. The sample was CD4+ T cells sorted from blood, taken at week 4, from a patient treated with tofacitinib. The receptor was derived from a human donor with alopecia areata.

The DNA sequence reads TGTGCCAGCAGTGAATTTGGTTTTGGGGAGCAGTACTTC. Its protein is CASSEFGFGEQYF. This chain is built from TRBV2 and TRBJ2-7; no confident D gene assignment can be made. Trimming takes 2 bases from V and 7 bases from J, and the germline ends sit 12 bases apart. CDR1 is given as SNHLY and CDR2 as FYNNEI, both from the germline V gene. The CDR3, cysteine through phenylalanine, is 13 amino acids long. Of the read, only the CDR3 DNA is kept; its 39 bases are in frame from base 1. The CDR3, completed at both ends by the reference TRBV2 and TRBJ2-7 genes, gives the full variable domain EPEVTQTPSHQVTQMGQEVILRCVPISNHLYFYWYRQILGQKVEFLVSFYNNEISEKSEIFDDQFSVERPDGSNFTLKIRSTKLEDSAMYFCASSEFGFGEQYFGPGTRLTVT.